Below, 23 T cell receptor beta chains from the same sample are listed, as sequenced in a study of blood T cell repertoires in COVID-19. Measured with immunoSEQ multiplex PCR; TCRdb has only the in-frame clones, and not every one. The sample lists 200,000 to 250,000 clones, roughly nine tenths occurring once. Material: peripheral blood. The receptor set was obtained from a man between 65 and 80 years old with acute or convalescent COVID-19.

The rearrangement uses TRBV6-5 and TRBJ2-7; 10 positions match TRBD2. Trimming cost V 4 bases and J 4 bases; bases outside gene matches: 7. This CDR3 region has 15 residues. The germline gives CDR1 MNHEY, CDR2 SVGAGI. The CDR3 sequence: CASSWTGTSVYEQYF. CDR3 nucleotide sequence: TGTGCCAGCAGTTGGACCGGGACTAGCGTTTACGAGCAGTACTTC.

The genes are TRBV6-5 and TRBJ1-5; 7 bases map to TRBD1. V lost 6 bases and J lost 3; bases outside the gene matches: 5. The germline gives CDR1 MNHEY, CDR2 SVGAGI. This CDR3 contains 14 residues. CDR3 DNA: TGTGCCAGCAGACAGGGACAGCTCAATCAGCCCCAGCATTTT. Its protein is CASRQGQLNQPQHF.

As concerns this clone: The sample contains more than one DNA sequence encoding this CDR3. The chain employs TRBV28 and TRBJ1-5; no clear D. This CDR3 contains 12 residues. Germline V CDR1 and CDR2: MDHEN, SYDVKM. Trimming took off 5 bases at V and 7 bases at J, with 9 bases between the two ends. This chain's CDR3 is CASSPPQQPQHF. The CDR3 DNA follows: TGTGCCAGCAGTCCCCCACAGCAGCCCCAGCATTTT.

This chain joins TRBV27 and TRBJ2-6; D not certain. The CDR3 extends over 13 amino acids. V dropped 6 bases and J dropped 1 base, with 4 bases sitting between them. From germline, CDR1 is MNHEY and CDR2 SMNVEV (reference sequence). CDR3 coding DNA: TGTGCCAGCAGCCATTCTGGGGCCAACGTCCTGACTTTC. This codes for CASSHSGANVLTF.

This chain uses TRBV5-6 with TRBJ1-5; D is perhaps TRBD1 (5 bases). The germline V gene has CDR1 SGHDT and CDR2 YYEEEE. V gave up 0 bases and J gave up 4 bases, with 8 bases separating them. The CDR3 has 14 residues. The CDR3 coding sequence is TGTGCCAGCAGCTTGGGGTCAGGGAATCAGCCCCAGCATTTT. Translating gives CASSLGSGNQPQHF.

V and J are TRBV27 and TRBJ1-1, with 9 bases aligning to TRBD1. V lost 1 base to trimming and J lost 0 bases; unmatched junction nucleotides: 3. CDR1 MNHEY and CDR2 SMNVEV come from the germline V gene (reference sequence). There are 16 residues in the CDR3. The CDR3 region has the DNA TGTGCCAGCAGTTTATACGGGACAGGGATGAACACTGAAGCTTTCTTT. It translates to CASSLYGTGMNTEAFF.

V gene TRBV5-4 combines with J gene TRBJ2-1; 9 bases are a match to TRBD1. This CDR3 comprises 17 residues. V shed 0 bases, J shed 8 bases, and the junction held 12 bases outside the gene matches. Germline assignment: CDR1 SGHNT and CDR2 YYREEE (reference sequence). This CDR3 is CASSLAPTGGQRDEQFF. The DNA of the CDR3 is TGTGCCAGCAGCTTGGCTCCGACAGGGGGGCAGAGGGATGAGCAGTTCTTC.

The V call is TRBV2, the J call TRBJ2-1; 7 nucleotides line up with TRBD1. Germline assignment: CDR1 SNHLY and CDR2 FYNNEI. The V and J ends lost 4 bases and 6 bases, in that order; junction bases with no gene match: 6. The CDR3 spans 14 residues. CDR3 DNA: TGTGCCAGCAGTGGGGACCCAGGGGGCAATGAGCAGTTCTTC. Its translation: CASSGDPGGNEQFF.

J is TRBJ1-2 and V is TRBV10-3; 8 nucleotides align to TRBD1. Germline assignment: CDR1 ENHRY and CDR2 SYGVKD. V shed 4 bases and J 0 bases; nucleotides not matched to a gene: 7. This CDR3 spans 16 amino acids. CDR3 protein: CAISVPTGAPNYGYTF. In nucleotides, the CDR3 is TGTGCCATCAGTGTTCCGACAGGGGCCCCTAACTATGGCTACACCTTC.

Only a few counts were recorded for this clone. CDR3 coding DNA: TGTGCCAGCAAGGGGACAGGGACTAACACCGGGGAGCTGTTTTTT. This encodes CASKGTGTNTGELFF. V gene TRBV2 combines with J gene TRBJ2-2, with TRBD1 matching 9 bases. Trimming removed 7 bases from V and 2 bases from J; junction bases left unmatched: 5. The CDR3 runs 15 residues. Germline V gene sequence: CDR1 SNHLY, CDR2 FYNNEI.

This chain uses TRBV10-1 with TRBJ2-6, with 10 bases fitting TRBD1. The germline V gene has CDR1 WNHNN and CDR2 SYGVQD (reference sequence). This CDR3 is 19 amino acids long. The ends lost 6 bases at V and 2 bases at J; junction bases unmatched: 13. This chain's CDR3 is CASSTPQGTGVPGANVLTF. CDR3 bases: TGCGCCAGCAGCACCCCTCAAGGGACAGGGGTCCCTGGGGCCAACGTCCTGACTTTC.

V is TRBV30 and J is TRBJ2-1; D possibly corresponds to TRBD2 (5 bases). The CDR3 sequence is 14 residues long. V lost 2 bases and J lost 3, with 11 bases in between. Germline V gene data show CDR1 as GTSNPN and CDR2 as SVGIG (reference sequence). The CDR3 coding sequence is TGTGCCTGGAGTCAAGGGAGCGTCTACAATGAGCAGTTCTTC. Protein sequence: CAWSQGSVYNEQFF.

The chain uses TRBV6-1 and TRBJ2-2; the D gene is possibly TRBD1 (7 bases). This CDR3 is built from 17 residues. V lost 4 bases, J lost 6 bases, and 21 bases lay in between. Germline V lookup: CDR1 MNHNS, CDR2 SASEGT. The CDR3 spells CASSVNRGPGGAGELFF. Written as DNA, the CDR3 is TGTGCCAGCAGTGTAAACAGGGGCCCCGGCGGGGCCGGGGAGCTGTTTTTT.

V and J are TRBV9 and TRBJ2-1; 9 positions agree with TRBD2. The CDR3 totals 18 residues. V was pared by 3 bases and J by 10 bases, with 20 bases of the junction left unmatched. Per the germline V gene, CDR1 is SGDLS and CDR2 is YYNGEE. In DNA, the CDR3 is TGTGCCAGCAGCGGTGGACTAGCGAAAACGTTAGCCCTCGGGGAGCAGTTCTTC. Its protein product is CASSGGLAKTLALGEQFF.

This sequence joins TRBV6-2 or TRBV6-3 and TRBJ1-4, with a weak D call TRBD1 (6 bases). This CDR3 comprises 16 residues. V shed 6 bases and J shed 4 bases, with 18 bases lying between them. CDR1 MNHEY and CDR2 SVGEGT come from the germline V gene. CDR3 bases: TGTGCCAGCAGACCTGACAGGCAGTGGATTAATGAAAAACTGTTTTTT. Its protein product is CASRPDRQWINEKLFF.

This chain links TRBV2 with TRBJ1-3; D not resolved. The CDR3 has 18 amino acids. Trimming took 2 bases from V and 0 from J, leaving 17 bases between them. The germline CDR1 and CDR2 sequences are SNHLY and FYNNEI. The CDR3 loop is CASSENDSPRHSGNTIYF. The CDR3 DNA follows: TGTGCCAGCAGTGAAAACGATTCTCCGAGACACTCTGGAAACACCATATATTTT.

CDR3 coding DNA: TGCGCCAGCAGCTTGGGTGGGACTACCTTTACGCAGTATTTT. This gives the protein CASSLGGTTFTQYF. The rearrangement uses TRBV5-1 and TRBJ2-3, with 7 bases fitting TRBD2. Looked up from germline, CDR1 is SGHRS and CDR2 is YFSETQ. With V trimmed by 0 bases and J by 8 bases, 6 bases remained unmatched. CDR3 size: 14 residues.

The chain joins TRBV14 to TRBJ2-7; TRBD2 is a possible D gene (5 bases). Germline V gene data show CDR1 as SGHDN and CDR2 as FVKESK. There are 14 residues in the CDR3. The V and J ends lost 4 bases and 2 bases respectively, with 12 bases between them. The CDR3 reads CASSPPGLAYEQYF. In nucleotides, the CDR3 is TGTGCCAGCAGCCCCCCCGGACTGGCCTACGAGCAGTACTTC.

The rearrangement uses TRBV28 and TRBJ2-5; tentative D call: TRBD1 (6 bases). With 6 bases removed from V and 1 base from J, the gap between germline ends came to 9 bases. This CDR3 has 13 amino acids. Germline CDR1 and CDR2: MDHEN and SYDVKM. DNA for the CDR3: TGTGCCAGCAGCAAGGACAGCCAAGAGACCCAGTACTTC. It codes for CASSKDSQETQYF.

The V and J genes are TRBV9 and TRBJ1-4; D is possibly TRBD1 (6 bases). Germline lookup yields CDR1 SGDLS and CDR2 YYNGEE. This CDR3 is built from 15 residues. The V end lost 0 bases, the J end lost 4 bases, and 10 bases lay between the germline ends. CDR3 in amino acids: CASSVAPGDNEKLFF. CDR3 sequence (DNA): TGTGCCAGCAGCGTAGCTCCAGGGGATAATGAAAAACTGTTTTTT.

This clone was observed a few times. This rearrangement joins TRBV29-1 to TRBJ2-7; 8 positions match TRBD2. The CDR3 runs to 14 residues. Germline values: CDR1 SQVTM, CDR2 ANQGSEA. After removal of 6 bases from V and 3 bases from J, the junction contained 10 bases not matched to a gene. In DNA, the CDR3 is TGCAGCGTAACCGGGGGGACTAGTAACTACGAGCAGTACTTC. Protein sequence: CSVTGGTSNYEQYF.

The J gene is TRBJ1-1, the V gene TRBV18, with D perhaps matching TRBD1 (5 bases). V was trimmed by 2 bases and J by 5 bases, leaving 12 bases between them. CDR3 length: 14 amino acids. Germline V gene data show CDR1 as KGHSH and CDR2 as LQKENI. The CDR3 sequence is CASSPIGERTEAFF. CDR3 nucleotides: TGTGCCAGCTCACCAATAGGGGAACGGACTGAAGCTTTCTTT.

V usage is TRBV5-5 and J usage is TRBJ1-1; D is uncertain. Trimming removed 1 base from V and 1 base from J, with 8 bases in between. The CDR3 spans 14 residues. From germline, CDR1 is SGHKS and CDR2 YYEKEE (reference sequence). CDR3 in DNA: TGTGCCAGCAGCTTGTCCGGTGCGAACACTGAAGCTTTCTTT. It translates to CASSLSGANTEAFF.